A single sample gave rise to the 5 T cell receptor beta chains below, sequenced in a study of beta chain features in type 1 diabetes. The entirety of the isolated RNA underwent reverse transcription, so expressed TCRB transcripts were sequenced. The repertoire was sequenced with immunoSEQ multiplex PCR; TCRdb's copy has only in-frame clones and lacks some. The table lists almost 250,000 clones, 13% to 15% of them singletons, with roughly 0.028% in the top ten. Sequencing was done on a sample of naive CD4+ T cells from blood. The receptors stem from a woman between 40 and 50 years old in good health.

The chain has TRBV19 and TRBJ1-2; 8 nucleotides agree with TRBD1. V lost 4 bases to trimming and J lost 6 bases; unmatched junction nucleotides: 7. In germline, CDR1 is LNHDA, CDR2 SQIVND (reference sequence). There are 14 residues in the CDR3. CDR3 in amino acids: CASSTSDRENGYTF. CDR3 sequence (DNA): TGTGCCAGTAGTACATCGGACAGGGAGAATGGCTACACCTTC.

This clone has more than one count but fewer than ten. The chain recombines TRBV19 with TRBJ1-2; 7 positions agree with TRBD1. Germline CDR1 is LNHDA and CDR2 is SQIVND (reference sequence). V dropped 5 bases and J dropped 3; count of bases not matched to a gene: 3. The CDR3 sequence is 13 residues long. CDR3 nucleotide sequence: TGTGCCAGTAGTGCGCAGGGGGACTATGGCTACACCTTC. Translating gives CASSAQGDYGYTF. The whole variable domain, filled in from reference TRBV19 and TRBJ1-2, reads DGGITQSPKYLFRKEGQNVTLSCEQNLNHDAMYWYRQDPGQGLRLIYYSQIVNDFQKGDIAEGYSVSREKKESFPLTVTSAQKNPTAFYLCASSAQGDYGYTFGSGTRLTVV.

The V and J genes are TRBV5-1 and TRBJ2-4; TRBD2 aligns across 7 bases. Germline V lookup: CDR1 SGHRS, CDR2 YFSETQ. This CDR3 has 14 residues. V lost 0 bases, J lost 5 bases, and 2 bases stayed unmatched. CDR3 region: CASSLEGGENIQYF. CDR3 nucleotide sequence: TGCGCCAGCAGCTTGGAGGGAGGGGAAAACATTCAGTACTTC. Full variable domain (missing parts from reference TRBV5-1 and TRBJ2-4): KAGVTQTPRYLIKTRGQQVTLSCSPISGHRSVSWYQQTPGQGLQFLFEYFSETQRNKGNFPGRFSGRQFSNSRSEMNVSTLELGDSALYLCASSLEGGENIQYFGAGTRLSVL.

This chain links TRBV5-1 with TRBJ1-4, with 8 bases that match TRBD1. The CDR3 contains 14 residues. CDR1 and CDR2 (germline): SGHRS, YFSETQ. J was trimmed by 8 bases and V by 4 bases; bases with no gene match: 7. The CDR3 DNA follows: TGCGCCAGCAGCCTGACAGGGGTCGGGGAAAAACTGTTTTTT. Its protein product is CASSLTGVGEKLFF.

CDR3 protein: CASSYSGGTFYGYTF. The CDR3 DNA follows: TGTGCCAGCAGTTACTCGGGAGGCACCTTCTATGGCTACACCTTC. The rearrangement joins TRBV6-5 to TRBJ1-2; D uncertain. V was trimmed by 0 bases and J by 4 bases, leaving 12 bases between them. The germline gives CDR1 MNHEY, CDR2 SVGAGI. There are 15 residues in the CDR3.